Below are 20 T cell receptor beta chains sequenced from a single sample in a study of Ad26.COV2.S vaccination and SARS-CoV-2 variants. Sequencing used immunoSEQ multiplex PCR; TCRdb keeps in-frame clones, though not all of them. Of 150,000 to 200,000 clones in the sample, around nine tenths were seen once. The source material was peripheral blood, sampled after recovery from COVID-19. These receptors were collected from a human donor who had recovered from COVID-19.

The rearrangement uses TRBV6-4 and TRBJ2-2; 10 bases map to TRBD2. From germline, CDR1 is MRHNA and CDR2 SNTAGT. V lost 4 bases to trimming and J lost 7 bases; unmatched junction nucleotides: 9. The length of the CDR3 is 16 residues. CDR3 sequence (DNA): TGTGCCAGCAGTGTCCTAGCGGGAGATCGTGGCGGGGAGCTGTTTTTT. This encodes CASSVLAGDRGGELFF.

This clone was recorded a few times. CDR3 in amino acids: CASSQEGTGSRGEQFF. As DNA, the CDR3 is TGTGCCAGCAGCCAAGAGGGGACAGGGTCGCGGGGTGAGCAGTTCTTC. The J gene is TRBJ2-1, the V gene TRBV3-1 (or the pseudogene TRBV3-2); the match to TRBD1 covers 9 bases. With 0 bases clipped from V and 9 bases from J, the junction kept 9 bases outside the gene matches. The CDR3 is made up of 16 amino acids. From germline, CDR1 is LGHDT and CDR2 YNNKEL (reference sequence).

The J gene is TRBJ2-7, the V gene TRBV12-3 or TRBV12-4, with D possibly matching TRBD1 (5 bases). The ends were cut back, 4 bases at V and 1 base at J, with 8 bases in the middle. This CDR3 is built from 13 residues. The CDR3 reads CASSWGPSYEQYF. CDR3 DNA: TGTGCCAGCAGTTGGGGCCCTTCCTACGAGCAGTACTTC.

The chain links TRBV5-1 to TRBJ2-3; 7 bases are shared with TRBD2. This CDR3 is 17 amino acids long. V lost 0 bases, J lost 3 bases, and 10 bases stayed unmatched. Germline V gene lookup returns CDR1 SGHRS and CDR2 YFSETQ. This chain's CDR3 is CASSLGDYGGRTDTQYF. CDR3 DNA: TGCGCCAGCAGCTTGGGGGACTATGGCGGGCGTACAGATACGCAGTATTTT.

This rearrangement joins TRBV10-1 to TRBJ2-1, with TRBD2 as a possible D gene (6 bases). The CDR3 has 15 residues. CDR1 WNHNN and CDR2 SYGVQD come from the germline V gene (reference sequence). V lost 3 bases and J 1 base, leaving 10 bases between the germline ends. The CDR3 nucleotides read TGCGCCAGCAGTGATGCTCGGGGGTCCTACAATGAGCAGTTCTTC. It encodes CASSDARGSYNEQFF.

This sequence joins TRBV6-4 and TRBJ2-6; D is possibly TRBD2 (6 bases). The CDR3 length is 18 residues. Germline V CDR1 and CDR2: MRHNA, SNTAGT. V was trimmed by 0 bases and J by 0 bases, leaving 12 bases between them. This chain's CDR3 is CASSDSLAKSSGANVLTF. CDR3 sequence (DNA): TGTGCCAGCAGTGACTCGCTAGCGAAAAGCTCTGGGGCCAACGTCCTGACTTTC.

For the CDR3, the DNA is TGTGCCAGCAGTTCCGACAGGGGGCTGGACACTGAAGCTTTCTTT. Its translation is CASSSDRGLDTEAFF. This rearrangement joins TRBV6-5 to TRBJ1-1, with 10 positions matching TRBD1. V lost 4 bases and J lost 3; bases outside the gene matches: 5. The CDR3 has 15 residues. Germline values: CDR1 MNHEY, CDR2 SVGAGI.

The V gene is TRBV27, the J gene TRBJ2-1; either TRBD1 or TRBD2 may fit D (6 bases each). This CDR3 has 16 amino acids. The V end lost 6 bases, the J end lost 4 bases, and 19 bases lay between the germline ends. Germline-derived CDR1 and CDR2 are MNHEY and SMNVEV (reference sequence). The CDR3 DNA reads as TGTGCCAGCAGCCCCCGGGGGCGCGGATCATACAATGAGCAGTTCTTC. Protein: CASSPRGRGSYNEQFF.

This chain uses TRBV2 with TRBJ1-4; D call uncertain. Germline CDR1 reads SNHLY; CDR2 reads FYNNEI. The germline V and J ends were trimmed by 4 bases and 7 bases, with 10 bases remaining between them. The length of the CDR3 is 13 residues. The chain's CDR3 is CASSGPEREKLFF. In nucleotides, the CDR3 is TGTGCCAGCAGTGGGCCAGAACGTGAAAAACTGTTTTTT.

There are a few counts of this clone. V and J are TRBV10-3 and TRBJ1-1; D perhaps matches TRBD1 (6 bases). The CDR3 runs to 13 residues. Per the germline V gene, CDR1 is ENHRY and CDR2 is SYGVKD. Trimming shortened V by 2 bases and J by 5 bases, and 9 bases separated the two germline ends. CDR3 in amino acids: CAISEVTGTEAFF. CDR3 bases: TGTGCCATCAGTGAGGTTACAGGGACTGAAGCTTTCTTT.

In DNA, the CDR3 is TGTGCCTGGAGTCCTCCCTGGGGGAGAACTGGGTCTGAAGAGACCCAGTACTTC. This gives the protein CAWSPPWGRTGSEETQYF. J is TRBJ2-5 and V is TRBV30, with D perhaps being TRBD1 or TRBD2 (5 bases each). CDR3 length equals 18 residues. V lost 2 bases and J 3 bases, leaving 25 bases between the germline ends. In germline, CDR1 is GTSNPN, CDR2 SVGIG (reference sequence).

The genes are TRBV5-6 and TRBJ2-1, with unresolved D. Germline V gene sequence: CDR1 SGHDT, CDR2 YYEEEE. This CDR3 contains 15 residues. The V end was cut by 0 bases, the J end by 11 bases, with 18 bases between. The CDR3 protein is CASSLGAGVGVKQFF. DNA of the CDR3: TGTGCCAGCAGCTTGGGCGCAGGAGTTGGTGTTAAGCAGTTCTTC. The full variable domain, its missing parts supplied by reference TRBV5-6 and TRBJ2-1, is DAGVTQSPTHLIKTRGQQVTLRCSPKSGHDTVSWYQQALGQGPQFIFQYYEEEERQRGNFPDRFSGHQFPNYSSELNVNALLLGDSALYLCASSLGAGVGVKQFFGPGTRLTVL.

The V and J genes are TRBV20-1 and TRBJ2-1; no clear D gene. CDR1 DFQATT and CDR2 SNEGSKA come from the germline V gene (reference sequence). The CDR3 extends over 9 amino acids. Trimming removed 6 bases from V and 5 bases from J, with 2 bases in between. The CDR3 is CSANNEQFF. The CDR3 coding sequence is TGCAGTGCAAACAATGAGCAGTTCTTC.

This rearrangement joins TRBV29-1 to TRBJ1-2; 8 bases are a match to TRBD1. The germline CDR1 and CDR2 sequences are SQVTM and ANQGSEA. The CDR3 consists of 13 residues. V dropped 7 bases and J dropped 3; count of bases not matched to a gene: 7. In DNA, the CDR3 is TGCAGCGCCGCGCCGACAGGGGACTATGGCTACACCTTC. This translates into CSAAPTGDYGYTF.

Here the CDR3 reads CASSQDRSGGYTF. CDR3 in DNA: TGTGCCAGCAGCCAGGACAGGTCCGGGGGCTACACCTTC. V usage is TRBV3-1 (or the pseudogene TRBV3-2) and J usage is TRBJ1-2; TRBD1 aligns across 7 bases. There are 13 residues in the CDR3. Looked up from germline, CDR1 is LGHDT and CDR2 is YNNKEL (reference sequence). Losses at the gene ends were 3 bases for V and 8 bases for J; bases not matched to a gene: 6.

This sequence joins TRBV7-9 and TRBJ1-1; D is ambiguous. Germline V CDR1 and CDR2: SEHNR, FQNEAQ (reference sequence). The CDR3 length is 15 residues. Between the trimmed V and J ends, which lost 6 bases and 1 base, there was a span of 15 bases. The CDR3 loop reads CASSYHTVGNTEAFF. In nucleotides, the CDR3 is TGTGCCAGCAGTTACCATACTGTGGGGAACACTGAAGCTTTCTTT. Filled out from reference TRBV7-9 and TRBJ1-1, the complete variable domain reads DTGVSQNPRHKITKRGQNVTFRCDPISEHNRLYWYRQTLGQGPEFLTYFQNEAQLEKSRLLSDRFSAERPKGSFSTLEIQRTEQGDSAMYLCASSYHTVGNTEAFFGQGTRLTVV.

This clone showed up just a few times. V is TRBV7-9 and J is TRBJ2-7; D unclear. From germline, CDR1 is SEHNR and CDR2 FQNEAQ (reference sequence). The V end was cut by 2 bases, the J end by 2 bases, with 10 bases between. The CDR3 loop spans 14 amino acids. CDR3 DNA sequence: TGTGCCAGCAGCTTATCTGGGATGCCCTACGAGCAGTACTTC. Translated: CASSLSGMPYEQYF.

V is TRBV7-3 and J is TRBJ2-3; no reliable D call. Germline-derived CDR1 and CDR2 are SGHTA and FQGTGA. The V end was cut by 3 bases, the J end by 1 base, with 5 bases between. The CDR3 is made up of 13 amino acids. The CDR3 sequence is CASSFGGTDTQYF. The DNA for the CDR3 is TGTGCCAGCAGCTTTGGTGGCACAGATACGCAGTATTTT.

This clone occurred a few times. The V gene is TRBV2, the J gene TRBJ1-6, with TRBD1 identical over 7 bases. Germline V gene lookup returns CDR1 SNHLY and CDR2 FYNNEI. This CDR3 is 12 amino acids long. V gave up 8 bases and J gave up 5 bases; unmatched junction bases: 0. CDR3 residues: CASQGDNSPLHF. Written as DNA, the CDR3 is TGTGCCAGCCAGGGGGATAATTCACCCCTCCACTTT.

The V and J genes are TRBV3-1 (or the pseudogene TRBV3-2) and TRBJ1-4; 10 bases fit TRBD1. The junction had 7 bases not matched to a gene; V was cut back by 1 base and J by 8 bases. The CDR3 runs 16 residues. Germline CDR1 and CDR2: LGHDT and YNNKEL (reference sequence). CDR3 bases: TGTGCCAGCAGCCAAGCAGCGGGACAGGGGCTCGAAAAACTGTTTTTT. It codes for CASSQAAGQGLEKLFF.